These 17 T cell receptor beta chains originate from one sample sequenced in a study of technical replicates of blood from a few donors. The method was immunoSEQ multiplex PCR; TCRdb's version includes in-frame clones alone and lacks a portion of them. This table holds 73,000 or so clones, 90% to 95% found once. The specimen sequenced was T cells isolated from PBMCs. The receptors shown here come from a human donor in good health.

V usage is TRBV28 and J usage is TRBJ2-7; 9 positions match TRBD1. In germline, CDR1 is MDHEN, CDR2 SYDVKM. Trimming took 6 bases from V and 2 from J; bases not matched to a gene: 8. CDR3 length: 15 amino acids. The CDR3 coding sequence is TGTGCCAGCAGCAATAACAGGGGGCTAGCCTACGAGCAGTACTTC. It specifies CASSNNRGLAYEQYF.

The chain has TRBV6-5 and TRBJ1-2, with D perhaps TRBD1 (6 bases). V was shortened by 6 bases and J by 1 base, with 9 bases between the two germline ends. The CDR3 contains 13 residues. CDR1 is MNHEY, CDR2 SVGAGI, per germline. The CDR3, as DNA: TGTGCCAGCAGGCAGGGGATTAACTATGGCTACACCTTC. Translated: CASRQGINYGYTF.

The V call is TRBV15, the J call TRBJ1-2, with D perhaps TRBD1 (5 bases). The CDR3 length is 14 residues. Deletions cut 4 bases from V and 7 bases from J, with 16 bases between. Per the germline V gene, CDR1 is LNHNV and CDR2 is YYDKDF (reference sequence). CDR3 nucleotide sequence: TGTGCCACCAGCAAGGTTGGAGGGGCTCGTGGCTACACCTTC. Translation gives CATSKVGGARGYTF. Full variable domain (remainder filled in from reference TRBV15 and TRBJ1-2): DAMVIQNPRYQVTQFGKPVTLSCSQTLNHNVMYWYQQKSSQAPKLLFHYYDKDFNNEADTPDNFQSRRPNTSFCFLDIRSPGLGDTAMYLCATSKVGGARGYTFGSGTRLTVV.

Only a few counts were recorded for this clone. V gene TRBV4-2 combines with J gene TRBJ1-1; D remains ambiguous. Germline CDR1 LGHNA, CDR2 YNFKEQ. The CDR3 extends over 14 amino acids. V gave up 0 bases and J gave up 11 bases, with 16 bases separating them. The CDR3 protein is CASSQDTRLPGAFF. The CDR3, as DNA: TGTGCCAGCAGCCAAGATACCAGGCTGCCTGGGGCTTTCTTT.

V usage is TRBV15 and J usage is TRBJ2-3; TRBD2 matches at 10 bases. CDR3 length equals 18 residues. V was pared by 0 bases and J by 0 bases, with 6 bases of the junction left unmatched. Germline V CDR1 and CDR2: LNHNV, YYDKDF (reference sequence). The CDR3 DNA sequence: TGTGCCACCAGCAGAGAACTAGCGGGGACTCCCAGCACAGATACGCAGTATTTT. Translated: CATSRELAGTPSTDTQYF.

This chain uses TRBV19 with TRBJ1-1; no firm D call. This CDR3 contains 12 residues. Germline CDR1 reads LNHDA; CDR2 reads SQIVND (reference sequence). With 4 bases removed from V and 3 bases from J, the gap between germline ends came to 6 bases. The CDR3 bases are TGTGCCAGTAGTAGGAGTCACACTGAAGCTTTCTTT. This gives the protein CASSRSHTEAFF. Combining the CDR3 with reference TRBV19 and TRBJ1-1 gives the whole variable domain DGGITQSPKYLFRKEGQNVTLSCEQNLNHDAMYWYRQDPGQGLRLIYYSQIVNDFQKGDIAEGYSVSREKKESFPLTVTSAQKNPTAFYLCASSRSHTEAFFGQGTRLTVV.

This rearrangement joins TRBV5-1 to TRBJ2-1; TRBD1 agrees at 7 bases. This CDR3 is 15 amino acids long. Germline V CDR1 and CDR2: SGHRS, YFSETQ. V was clipped by 5 bases and J by 3 bases; unmatched bases: 8. CDR3 loop: CASRKQGQDYNEQFF. The CDR3 DNA is TGCGCCAGCAGAAAACAGGGGCAGGACTACAATGAGCAGTTCTTC.

The CDR3 region is CASSYSRTGYEQYF. The DNA of the CDR3 is TGTGCCAGCAGTTACTCAAGGACAGGTTACGAGCAGTACTTC. V and J are TRBV6-5 and TRBJ2-7; 7 nucleotides match TRBD1. This CDR3 has 14 amino acids. Germline V gene lookup returns CDR1 MNHEY and CDR2 SVGAGI. V was pared by 0 bases and J by 4 bases, with 3 bases of the junction left unmatched.

This clone appeared once. The chain links TRBV6-5 to TRBJ1-5; D unclear. This CDR3 has 13 amino acids. Germline CDR1 is MNHEY and CDR2 is SVGAGI. The germline V and J ends were trimmed by 2 bases and 3 bases, with 5 bases remaining between them. In nucleotides, the CDR3 is TGTGCCAGCAGTTACAGAGACAATCAGCCCCAGCATTTT. It codes for CASSYRDNQPQHF.

The rearrangement joins TRBV6-1 to TRBJ2-5; no reliable D call. Deletions cut 7 bases from V and 1 base from J, with 13 bases between. The CDR3 sequence is 14 residues long. Germline V gives CDR1 MNHNS, CDR2 SASEGT. CDR3 sequence (DNA): TGTGCCAGCAAGGAGCATTCGACCCAAGAGACCCAGTACTTC. Its translation: CASKEHSTQETQYF.

This rearrangement joins TRBV7-3 to TRBJ2-2; perhaps TRBD2 as D (6 bases). The CDR3 is 14 residues long. Germline V gives CDR1 SGHTA, CDR2 FQGTGA. The V end was cut by 5 bases, the J end by 6 bases, with 13 bases between. CDR3 nucleotides: TGTGCCAGCAGCCCCGTACTAGCCGCCGGGGAGCTGTTTTTT. Its protein product is CASSPVLAAGELFF.

The J gene is TRBJ2-2, the V gene TRBV5-1; TRBD2 agrees at 8 bases. The CDR3 is 15 residues long. The germline V gene has CDR1 SGHRS and CDR2 YFSETQ. V lost 4 bases to trimming and J lost 7 bases; unmatched junction nucleotides: 9. The CDR3 here is CASSREASGLGELFF. The DNA of the CDR3 is TGCGCCAGCAGCCGAGAGGCTAGCGGGCTCGGGGAGCTGTTTTTT.

This clone was counted only a few times. The chain joins TRBV7-2 to TRBJ2-2; D is unclear. The V gene lost 1 base and the J gene lost 5 bases, with 11 bases spanning the gap. Germline lookup yields CDR1 SGHTA and CDR2 FQGNSA. This CDR3 spans 15 amino acids. The CDR3 DNA follows: TGTGCCAGCAGCTTAGTCGGTGTGGTAACCGGGGAGCTGTTTTTT. Protein product: CASSLVGVVTGELFF. Combining the CDR3 with reference TRBV7-2 and TRBJ2-2 gives the whole variable domain GAGVSQSPSNKVTEKGKDVELRCDPISGHTALYWYRQSLGQGLEFLIYFQGNSAPDKSGLPSDRFSAERTGGSVSTLTIQRTQQEDSAVYLCASSLVGVVTGELFFGEGSRLTVL.

The gene calls are TRBV13 and TRBJ1-5; D is undetermined. Between the trimmed V and J ends, which lost 2 bases and 2 bases, there was a span of 4 bases. Germline CDR1 PRHDT, CDR2 FYEKMQ (reference sequence). The CDR3 is made up of 13 amino acids. This chain's CDR3 is CASSLQGNQPQHF. DNA for the CDR3: TGTGCCAGCAGCTTACAGGGCAATCAGCCCCAGCATTTT.

This sequence joins TRBV4-1 and TRBJ2-2; 8 bases match TRBD2. The J segment lost 0 bases and the V segment lost 4 bases, leaving 16 bases of the junction unmatched. The CDR3 sequence is 20 residues long. The germline V gene encodes CDR1 MGHRA and CDR2 YSYEKL. CDR3 sequence reads: CASSRRDHLAGQANTGELFF. The DNA of the CDR3 is TGCGCCAGCAGCCGCAGGGATCATCTAGCGGGCCAAGCGAACACCGGGGAGCTGTTTTTT.

CDR3 protein: CATRVGGTANTGELFF. CDR3 bases: TGTGCCACCAGAGTAGGGGGGACAGCGAACACCGGGGAGCTGTTTTTT. This chain joins TRBV15 and TRBJ2-2; maybe TRBD1 (7 bases). The germline V gene encodes CDR1 LNHNV and CDR2 YYDKDF (reference sequence). Trimming removed 6 bases from V and 0 bases from J, with 14 bases in between. The CDR3 loop spans 16 amino acids. The full variable domain, its missing parts supplied by reference TRBV15 and TRBJ2-2, is DAMVIQNPRYQVTQFGKPVTLSCSQTLNHNVMYWYQQKSSQAPKLLFHYYDKDFNNEADTPDNFQSRRPNTSFCFLDIRSPGLGDTAMYLCATRVGGTANTGELFFGEGSRLTVL.

CDR3 DNA sequence: TGTGCCAGCTCGCCCGGACAGGGGCCAGAAGAGACCCAGTACTTC. Encoded protein: CASSPGQGPEETQYF. The chain recombines TRBV18 with TRBJ2-5, with TRBD1 matching over 9 bases. V was clipped by 6 bases and J by 3 bases; unmatched bases: 8. This CDR3 has 15 residues. The V gene's germline CDR1 is KGHSH and CDR2 LQKENI.